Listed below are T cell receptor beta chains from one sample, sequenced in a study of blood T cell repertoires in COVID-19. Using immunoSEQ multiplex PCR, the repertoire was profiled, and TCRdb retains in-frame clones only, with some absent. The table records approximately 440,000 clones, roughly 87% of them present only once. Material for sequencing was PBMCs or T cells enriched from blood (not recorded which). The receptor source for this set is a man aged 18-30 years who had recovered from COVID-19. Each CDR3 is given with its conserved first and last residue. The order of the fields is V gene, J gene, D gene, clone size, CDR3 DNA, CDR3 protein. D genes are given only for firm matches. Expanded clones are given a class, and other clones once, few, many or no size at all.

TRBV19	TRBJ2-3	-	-	TGTGCCAGTAGTATAAGGCCAGGGTTTACCACAGATACGCAGTATTTT	CASSIRPGFTTDTQYF
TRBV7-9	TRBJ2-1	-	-	TGTGCCAGCAGCTTAGCCGGCGGGACTCTCAATGAGCAGTTCTTC	CASSLAGGTLNEQFF
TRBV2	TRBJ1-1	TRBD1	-	TGTGCCAGCGGGCAGGGGGCGGACACTGAAGCTTTCTTT	CASGQGADTEAFF
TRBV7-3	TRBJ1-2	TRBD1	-	TGTGCCAGCAGCTTAACCGGGACAGGGGATGGCTACACCTTC	CASSLTGTGDGYTF
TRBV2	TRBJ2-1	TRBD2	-	TGTGCCAGCAGTGATTTCCTAGCGGTTCACAATGAGCAGTTCTTC	CASSDFLAVHNEQFF
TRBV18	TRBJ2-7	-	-	TGTGCCAGCTCACCAGGCCTAGCGCCGATCGAGCAGTACTTC	CASSPGLAPIEQYF
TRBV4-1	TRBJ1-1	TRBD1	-	TGCGCCAGCAGCCAAGTGGTACCCCGGGACAGGGGTACTGAAGCTTTCTTT	CASSQVVPRDRGTEAFF
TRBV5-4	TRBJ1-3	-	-	TGTGCCAGCAGCCTAAACTCTGGAAACACCATATATTTT	CASSLNSGNTIYF
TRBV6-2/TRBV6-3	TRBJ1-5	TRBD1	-	TGTGCCAGCAGTTACTCGGGGACAGGACATATTTTCAATCAGCCCCAGCATTTT	CASSYSGTGHIFNQPQHF
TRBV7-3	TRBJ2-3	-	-	TGTGCCAGCAGCTTCGGGAATACGCAGTATTTT	CASSFGNTQYF
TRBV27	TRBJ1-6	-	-	TGTGCCAGCAGTTTAAGACAGGTTATCCTACCCCTCCACTTT	CASSLRQVILPLHF
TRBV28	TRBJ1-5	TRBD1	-	TGTGCCAGCAGTTCACTGACAGGGGACAATCAGCCCCAGCATTTT	CASSSLTGDNQPQHF
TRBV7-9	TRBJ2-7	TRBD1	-	TGTGCCAGCAGCGACCGGGACAGGACCTACGAGCAGTACTTC	CASSDRDRTYEQYF
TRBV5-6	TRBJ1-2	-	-	TGTGCCAGCAGCTTGGTAGCGGCAACTAACTATGGCTACACCTTC	CASSLVAATNYGYTF
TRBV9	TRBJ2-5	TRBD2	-	TGTGCCAGCAGCGTAGAGGGACTAGCGGGAGGACAAGAGACCCAGTACTTC	CASSVEGLAGGQETQYF
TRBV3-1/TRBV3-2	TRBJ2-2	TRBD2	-	TGTGCCAGCAGTAGCCGTGGGGTAGCGGGAGACGGCGGGGAGCTGTTTTTT	CASSSRGVAGDGGELFF
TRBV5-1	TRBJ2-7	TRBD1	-	TGCGCCAGCAGCTTGGGGACAGGGAAGTGGGACGAGCAGTACTTC	CASSLGTGKWDEQYF
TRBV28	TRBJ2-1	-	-	TGTGCCAGCAGTCCCCCCTTAGTTACCTACAATGAGCAGTTCTTC	CASSPPLVTYNEQFF
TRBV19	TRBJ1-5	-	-	TGTGCCAGTAGTATGGGCAGCCATAGCAATCAGCCCCAGCATTTT	CASSMGSHSNQPQHF
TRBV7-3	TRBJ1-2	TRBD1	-	TGTGCCAGCAGCCCATATCACCGGGACAGGAGAGGAGGCTACACCTTC	CASSPYHRDRRGGYTF
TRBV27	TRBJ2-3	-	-	TGTGCCAGCAGACGGGGGGCGGATGCGCAGTATTTT	CASRRGADAQYF
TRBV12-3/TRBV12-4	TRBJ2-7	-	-	TGTGCCAGCAGTTCGGGGGACAGCTACGAGCAGTACTTC	CASSSGDSYEQYF
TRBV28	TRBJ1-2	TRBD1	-	TGTGCCAGCGGGACAGGGATATATGGCTACACCTTC	CASGTGIYGYTF
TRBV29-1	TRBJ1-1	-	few	TGCAGCGTTGGCGTCCAGGGAAGTACTGAAGCTTTCTTT	CSVGVQGSTEAFF
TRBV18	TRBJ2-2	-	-	TGTGCCAGCTCACCACTCCCCCTGGCGGGGCCCAACCCCGGGGAGCTGTTTTTT	CASSPLPLAGPNPGELFF
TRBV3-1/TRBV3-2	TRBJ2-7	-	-	TGTGCCAGCAGCCAAGATCGCCTAGCCTACGAGCAGTACTTC	CASSQDRLAYEQYF
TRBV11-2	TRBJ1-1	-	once	TGTGCCAGCAGGCCCGCAGCGGACGGTAGAGAAGCTTTCTTT	CASRPAADGREAFF
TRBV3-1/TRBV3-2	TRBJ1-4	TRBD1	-	TGTGCCAGCAGCCCGGGAACAGGGGCGAAGGGTGAAAAACTGTTTTTT	CASSPGTGAKGEKLFF
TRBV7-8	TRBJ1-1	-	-	TGTGCCAGCAGCTTAGGGTTAGGAGGCGTAGGCACTGAAGCTTTCTTT	CASSLGLGGVGTEAFF
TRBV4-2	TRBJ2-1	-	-	TGTGCCAGCACCCAAGAACCGACTACCCGGGCTGAGCAGTTCTTC	CASTQEPTTRAEQFF
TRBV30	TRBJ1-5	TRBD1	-	TGTGCCTGGGGAGGGACAGATAGCAATCAGCCCCAGCATTTT	CAWGGTDSNQPQHF
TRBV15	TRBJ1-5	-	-	TGTGCCACCAGCAGAGCCCCAGGGGCCAATCAGCCCCAGCATTTT	CATSRAPGANQPQHF
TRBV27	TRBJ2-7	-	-	TGTGCCAGCGGGCCAGACGCCTACGAGCAGTACTTC	CASGPDAYEQYF
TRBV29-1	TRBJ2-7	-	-	TGCAGCGTCGGAACAGGTCATTCCTACGAGCAGTACTTC	CSVGTGHSYEQYF
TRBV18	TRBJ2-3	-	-	TGTGCCAGCTCACTAGAATTGACAGTCGTAGATACGCAGTATTTT	CASSLELTVVDTQYF
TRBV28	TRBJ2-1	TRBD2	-	TGTGCCAGCAGTTTGGGACTAAGAACTAAGAGCTCCTACAATGAGCAGTTCTTC	CASSLGLRTKSSYNEQFF
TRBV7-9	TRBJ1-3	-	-	TGTGCCAGCAGCTTAGCGCTCGGGTCCTCTGGAAACACCATATATTTT	CASSLALGSSGNTIYF
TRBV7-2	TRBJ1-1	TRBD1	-	TGTGCCAGCAGCTTATTCGGGACAGCCACTGAAGCTTTCTTT	CASSLFGTATEAFF
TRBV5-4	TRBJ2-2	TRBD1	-	TGTGCCAGCAGCTCCTCAGGGGGCGGCACCGGGGAGCTGTTTTTT	CASSSSGGGTGELFF
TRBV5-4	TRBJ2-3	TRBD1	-	TGTGCCAGCAGCGCGGGACAGGGCCCTCATACGCAGTATTTT	CASSAGQGPHTQYF
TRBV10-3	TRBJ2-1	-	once	TGTGCCATCAGTGAGTCTGCACTAGGAGAGCAGTTCTTC	CAISESALGEQFF
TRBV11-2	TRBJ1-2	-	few	TGTGCCAGCAGCTTAGATGGGGAGCTACTCTATGGCTACACCTTC	CASSLDGELLYGYTF
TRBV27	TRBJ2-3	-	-	TGTGCCAGCAACATCGACAGGAGCACAGATACGCAGTATTTT	CASNIDRSTDTQYF
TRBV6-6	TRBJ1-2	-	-	TGTGCCAGCAGTTACTCTGGGGAGAATGGCTACACCTTC	CASSYSGENGYTF
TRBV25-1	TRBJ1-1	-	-	TGTGCCAGCCCTATGGGAGGGGCAGCAGCTTTCTTT	CASPMGGAAAFF
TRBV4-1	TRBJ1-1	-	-	TGCGCCAGCAGCCAAGGCCGCGCTGAAGCTTTCTTT	CASSQGRAEAFF
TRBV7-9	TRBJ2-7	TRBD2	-	TGTGCCAGCAGCTTACTAGCGGGAGAGGGGCACGAGCAGTACTTC	CASSLLAGEGHEQYF
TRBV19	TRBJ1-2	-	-	TGTGCCAGTAGTACCCTTTGGGGGGACTATGGCTACACCTTC	CASSTLWGDYGYTF
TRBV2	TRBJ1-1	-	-	TGTGCCAGCAGTGAATTGGGGGGAGCTTTCTTT	CASSELGGAFF
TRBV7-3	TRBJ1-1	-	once	TGTGCCAGCAGCCCCGGTGGTCCTGAAGCTTTCTTT	CASSPGGPEAFF
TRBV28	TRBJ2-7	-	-	TGTGCCAGCAGTTCCCCACCCACCAGTGGCGGTTACGAGCAGTACTTC	CASSSPPTSGGYEQYF
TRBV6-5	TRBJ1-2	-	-	TGTGCCAGCAGCTTGGTGGCCGGGGATGGCTACACCTTC	CASSLVAGDGYTF
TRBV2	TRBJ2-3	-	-	TGTGCCAGCAAGCGCCTCGGGACTCCGGCGGGGGATACGCAGTATTTT	CASKRLGTPAGDTQYF
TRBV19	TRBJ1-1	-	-	TGTGCCAGTAGTATAGTTGGGGCCACTGAAGCTTTCTTT	CASSIVGATEAFF
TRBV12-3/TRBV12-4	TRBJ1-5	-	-	TGTGCCAGCAGTCTCCGCAATCAGCCCCAGCATTTT	CASSLRNQPQHF
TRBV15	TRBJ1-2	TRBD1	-	TGTGCCACCAGCAGTGATAAGACAGGGGACTATGGCTACACCTTC	CATSSDKTGDYGYTF
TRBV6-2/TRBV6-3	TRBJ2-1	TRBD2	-	TGTGCCAGCAGTTACTCTCGGGGGGGCCTTTTGAATGAGCAGTTCTTC	CASSYSRGGLLNEQFF
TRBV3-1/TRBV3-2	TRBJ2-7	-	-	TGTGCCAGCAGCCAAGTAGGAGGCCAGGTTAGCAGCTACGAGCAGTACTTC	CASSQVGGQVSSYEQYF
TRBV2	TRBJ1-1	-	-	TGTGCCAGCAGTGGTCTCGTACAGAACACTGAAGCTTTCTTT	CASSGLVQNTEAFF